The rows below give T cell receptor beta chains drawn from one sample of a study of cytomegalovirus exposure and HLA in healthy donors. The protocol was immunoSEQ multiplex PCR, while the TCRdb copy is restricted to in-frame clones and leaves out a portion. The sample has roughly 140,000 clones; about four fifths are singletons. Sequenced: PBMCs. These receptors were collected from a male donor in good health and CMV-seronegative. The CDR3 runs from the conserved cysteine through the conserved F or W. D genes are given only for firm matches. Rows give clone size only sometimes, using once, few, many, or a class for an expanded clone.

TRBJ2-1 TRBV6-6 NA TRBD2 CAVVNALAGSYNEQFF TGTGCCGTTGTCAATGCACTAGCGGGCTCCTACAATGAGCAGTTCTTC
TRBJ2-1 TRBV28 NA TRBD2 CASSRSWTRQVREQFF TGTGCCAGCAGTAGAAGTTGGACTAGGCAGGTTCGGGAGCAGTTCTTC
TRBJ2-7 TRBV6-5 NA NA CASSLTLTLFGEQYF TGTGCCAGCAGCCTCACCTTGACTCTGTTCGGCGAGCAGTACTTC
TRBJ2-7 TRBV11-2 NA NA CASSITGSYEQYF TGTGCCAGCAGCATTACAGGGTCCTACGAGCAGTACTTC
TRBJ1-1 TRBV9 NA TRBD1 CASSEQGGNTEAFF TGTGCCAGCAGCGAACAGGGGGGGAACACTGAAGCTTTCTTT
TRBJ2-4 TRBV27 NA NA CASSSRGQFGFSYF TGTGCCAGCAGTTCTAGGGGCCAATTTGGTTTCTCGTACTTC
TRBJ2-1 TRBV7-8 NA TRBD1 CASSLGTGGDEQFF TGTGCCAGCAGCTTAGGAACAGGGGGAGATGAGCAGTTCTTC
TRBJ1-2 TRBV6-5 NA TRBD1 CASRDRAGSNYGYTF TGTGCCAGCAGGGACAGGGCCGGGTCAAACTATGGCTACACCTTC
TRBJ2-7 TRBV10-2 NA TRBD2 CASSDPGTSGNQEQYF TGCGCCAGCAGTGACCCCGGGACTAGCGGGAACCAGGAGCAGTACTTC
TRBJ2-7 TRBV19 once NA CASSNLVGGGLSYEQYF TGTGCCAGTAGCAACCTCGTGGGGGGGGGCCTCTCCTACGAGCAGTACTTC
TRBJ2-7 TRBV19 NA TRBD2 CASSPGTSYEQYF TGTGCCAGTAGTCCCGGGACTAGTTACGAGCAGTACTTC
TRBJ1-1 TRBV7-2 NA NA CASSLYGLNTEAFF TGTGCCAGCAGCTTATACGGACTAAACACTGAAGCTTTCTTT
TRBJ2-7 TRBV5-6 NA TRBD1 CASSSTGGRYEQYF TGTGCCAGCAGCTCGACAGGGGGACGCTACGAGCAGTACTTC
TRBJ2-7 TRBV5-1 NA TRBD1 CASSKGQGLTYEQYF TGCGCCAGCAGCAAGGGACAGGGTCTCACCTACGAGCAGTACTTC
TRBJ2-1 TRBV2 once NA CASIGGGTPYNEQFF TGTGCCAGCATTGGCGGCGGGACCCCGTACAATGAGCAGTTCTTC
TRBJ2-4 TRBV5-1 NA TRBD1 CASSLGQGGNIQYF TGCGCCAGCAGCCTAGGACAGGGAGGAAACATTCAGTACTTC
TRBJ2-1 TRBV13 NA TRBD2 CASSLPGLADEQFF TGTGCCAGCAGCCTTCCGGGACTAGCGGACGAGCAGTTCTTC
TRBJ1-1 TRBV7-6 NA NA CASSRGQRTEAFF TGTGCCAGCAGCCGCGGACAGCGCACTGAAGCTTTCTTT
TRBJ2-7 TRBV30 NA NA CAIVGPQGFYEQYF TGTGCCATTGTTGGTCCACAGGGCTTCTACGAGCAGTACTTC
TRBJ2-3 TRBV28 NA NA CASSLPGADTQYF TGTGCCAGCAGCCTCCCCGGGGCAGATACGCAGTATTTT
TRBJ2-1 TRBV5-1 few NA CASSLAGGVGEQFF TGCGCCAGCAGCTTGGCGGGCGGGGTAGGTGAGCAGTTCTTC
TRBJ1-1 TRBV2 NA TRBD1 CASSVQGMDTEAFF TGTGCCAGCAGTGTACAGGGGATGGACACTGAAGCTTTCTTT
TRBJ2-5 TRBV12-5 NA NA CASALGAQETQYF TGTGCTAGTGCCCTTGGGGCCCAAGAGACCCAGTACTTC
TRBJ1-5 TRBV19 NA NA CASSIQGGNQPQHF TGTGCCAGTAGTATTCAAGGGGGTAATCAGCCCCAGCATTTT
TRBJ1-6 TRBV6-5 few TRBD1 CASSYGGQGFSPLHF TGTGCCAGCAGTTACGGGGGACAGGGGTTTTCACCCCTCCACTTT
TRBJ1-2 TRBV18 NA NA CASSPRGTTNYTF TGTGCCAGCTCACCAAGGGGGACGACCAACTACACCTTC
TRBJ1-2 TRBV25-1 NA TRBD1 CASSWTGYGYTF TGTGCCAGCAGTTGGACAGGCTATGGCTACACCTTC
TRBJ2-7 TRBV5-4 NA NA CASSHITAYEQYF TGTGCCAGCAGCCACATTACCGCCTACGAGCAGTACTTC
TRBJ2-1 TRBV2 NA NA CASSEALSGHSYNEQFF TGTGCCAGCAGTGAAGCGCTTTCAGGTCACTCCTACAATGAGCAGTTCTTC
TRBJ2-2 TRBV10-3 NA NA CAISAVNTGELFF TGTGCCATCAGTGCTGTGAACACCGGGGAGCTGTTTTTT
TRBJ1-5 TRBV4-1 NA NA CASSQEFQQPQHF TGCGCCAGTAGCCAAGAATTTCAGCAGCCCCAGCATTTT
TRBJ2-1 TRBV7-2 NA TRBD2 CASSLDYRTSGRGNEQFF TGTGCCAGCAGCCTCGATTATAGGACTAGCGGGAGGGGGAATGAGCAGTTCTTC
TRBJ2-2 TRBV28 NA TRBD2 CASSFLGTIGTGELFF TGTGCCAGCAGTTTTCTCGGGACTATAGGAACCGGGGAGCTGTTTTTT
TRBJ1-1 TRBV2 NA NA CASTQGQTEAFF TGTGCCAGCACACAGGGCCAGACTGAAGCTTTCTTT
TRBJ2-3 TRBV27 NA NA CASTPSEGERTDTQYF TGTGCCAGTACCCCGTCGGAGGGAGAAAGGACAGATACGCAGTATTTT
TRBJ1-5 TRBV19 once TRBD1 CASSPSGQGNQPQHF TGTGCCAGTAGTCCATCTGGACAGGGGAACCAGCCCCAGCATTTT
TRBJ2-5 TRBV5-1 NA TRBD2 CASSPEPGRDETQYF TGCGCCAGCAGCCCCGAGCCCGGGAGGGATGAGACCCAGTACTTC
TRBJ2-5 TRBV7-9 NA TRBD2 CASSPPLAGDRLETQYF TGTGCCAGCAGCCCCCCCCTAGCGGGGGATCGACTAGAGACCCAGTACTTC
TRBJ2-3 TRBV29-1 NA NA CSVEVGEATDTQYF TGCAGCGTTGAAGTGGGAGAAGCCACAGATACGCAGTATTTT
TRBJ2-1 TRBV7-2 NA TRBD2 CASSWGLAGGGGQFF TGTGCCAGCAGCTGGGGACTAGCGGGAGGGGGTGGGCAGTTCTTC
TRBJ2-1 TRBV7-2 NA TRBD2 CASSRNPGLDNEQFF TGTGCCAGCAGTCGTAACCCGGGACTAGACAATGAGCAGTTCTTC
TRBJ2-3 TRBV4-1 NA NA CASSQDQGRSSDTQYF TGCGCCAGCAGCCAAGATCAGGGGCGCAGCTCGGATACGCAGTATTTT
TRBJ2-1 TRBV19 NA TRBD2 CASSTGGRAQGEQFF TGTGCCAGTAGTACGGGCGGGAGGGCCCAGGGGGAGCAGTTCTTC
TRBJ2-3 TRBV27 once NA CASSYSRVRLRETDTQYF TGTGCCAGCAGTTATTCCCGAGTTAGGCTCCGGGAGACAGATACGCAGTATTTT
TRBJ2-2 TRBV14 NA NA CASSSQEGDTNTGELFF TGTGCCAGCAGCAGTCAAGAGGGAGACACAAACACCGGGGAGCTGTTTTTT
TRBJ2-7 TRBV7-2 NA TRBD1 CASSKGTDFYEQYF TGTGCCAGCAGCAAAGGGACAGACTTCTACGAGCAGTACTTC
TRBJ1-4 TRBV2 NA TRBD1 CASSGQGGSNEKLFF TGTGCCAGCAGTGGACAGGGGGGATCTAATGAAAAACTGTTTTTT
TRBJ2-2 TRBV4-1 once NA CASSAGGHTGELFF TGCGCCAGCAGCGCTGGCGGTCACACCGGGGAGCTGTTTTTT
TRBJ1-1 TRBV5-1 few NA CASSLLQDTEAFF TGCGCCAGCAGCTTGCTGCAGGACACTGAAGCTTTCTTT
TRBJ2-7 TRBV27 NA NA CASSLGTHYEQYF TGTGCCAGCAGTCTCGGGACACACTACGAGCAGTACTTC
TRBJ2-7 TRBV7-3 NA NA CASSLVGLGDYEQYF TGTGCCAGCAGCTTAGTTGGTTTAGGGGACTACGAGCAGTACTTC
TRBJ2-7 TRBV10-3 NA TRBD2 CAISGRLAGGSYEQYF TGTGCCATCAGTGGAAGACTAGCGGGAGGGTCCTACGAGCAGTACTTC
TRBJ2-2 TRBV6-1 NA TRBD1 CASSEGQGVTGELFF TGTGCCAGCAGTGAGGGACAGGGGGTCACCGGGGAGCTGTTTTTT
TRBJ1-3 TRBV7-6 NA TRBD1 CASSLIPQGVTGNTIYF TGTGCCAGCAGCCTCATCCCACAGGGGGTAACTGGAAACACCATATATTTT
TRBJ1-5 TRBV19 NA NA CASSILERQPQHF TGTGCCAGTAGTATCTTAGAGAGACAGCCCCAGCATTTT
TRBJ2-3 TRBV21-1 once NA CASSKELGGRGDKTQDTQYF TGTGCCAGCAGCAAGGAGCTGGGGGGACGTGGGGATAAAACACAGGATACGCAGTATTTT
TRBJ1-5 TRBV7-9 NA NA CASSTGGGNQPQHF TGTGCCAGCAGCACGGGGGGGGGCAATCAGCCCCAGCATTTT